The clone carrying this T cell receptor beta chain appeared a single time. Its target is not known. This record comes from a study of T cell responses to AZD1222 COVID-19 vaccine. Study-wide results and caveats: Donors were mostly white British, more females; clonal diversity possibly underestimated.

The CDR3 runs to 12 residues. CDR1 and CDR2 from the germline V gene are SGHRS and YFSETQ. Trimming removed 0 bases from V and 8 bases from J, with 6 bases in between. The data were produced by immunoSEQ multiplex PCR, yet TCRdb's version contains in-frame clones alone and is incomplete. The sample records around 66,000 clones, roughly 87% being singletons. This sequence joins TRBV5-1 and TRBJ2-1, with D hard to call. The sample was peripheral blood, taken on day 0 of AZD1222 vaccination. The receptor was derived from an adult in good health. CDR3 protein: CASSLVQDEQFF. CDR3 DNA: TGCGCCAGCAGCTTGGTCCAGGATGAGCAGTTCTTC.